Below, one T cell receptor beta chain is given with its context. Assay used: immunoSEQ multiplex PCR; TCRdb lists only in-frame clones, some missing. The table has hundreds of thousands of clones, roughly 91% seen once; the top ten hold roughly 15%. The source of the sample is a study of shared clonotypes between healthy human individuals. Overall study: Researchers drew samples from a couple of women and three men aged 18 to 49. CD4 naive cells filled three plates per donor, CD4 memory three, CD8 naive two and CD8 memory one.

This clonotype was sampled from a man younger than 35 in good health. Sequencing was performed on memory CD8+ T cells sorted from blood. The subset denotes: CD45RO+ cells pooled with CCR7-negative TemRA cells.

For the CDR3, the DNA is TGTGCCAGCAGACTGAGGAAGGGGGCCGGGGAGACCCAGTACTTC. This codes for CASRLRKGAGETQYF. The V gene is TRBV27, the J gene TRBJ2-5, with 7 bases identical to TRBD1. This CDR3 comprises 15 residues. In germline, CDR1 is MNHEY, CDR2 SMNVEV (reference sequence). Unmatched junction bases numbered 12, after V lost 6 bases and J lost 5 bases.